This T cell receptor beta chain originates from a study of blood T cell repertoires in COVID-19. Measured with immunoSEQ multiplex PCR; TCRdb has only the in-frame clones, and not every one. Among a few hundred thousand clones listed, 70% to 85% were seen once. The CDR3 length is 18 residues. V was cut by 5 bases and J by 0 bases, with 19 bases left in between. Germline CDR1 reads LNHDA; CDR2 reads SQIVND (reference sequence). Everyone who took part was about 18 to 90 years old, and they came from 24 US areas. The chain joins TRBV19 to TRBJ1-4; D possibly corresponds to TRBD1 (5 bases). This TCR derives from a woman in her fifties or sixties who had recovered from COVID-19. Sequenced sample: PBMCs or T cells enriched from blood (not recorded which). The CDR3 coding sequence is TGTGCCAGTAGTCTCACCGGGACTGAATTTGCAACTAATGAAAAACTGTTTTTT. It yields the protein CASSLTGTEFATNEKLFF. The entire variable domain, with the rest obtained from reference TRBV19 and TRBJ1-4, is as follows: DGGITQSPKYLFRKEGQNVTLSCEQNLNHDAMYWYRQDPGQGLRLIYYSQIVNDFQKGDIAEGYSVSREKKESFPLTVTSAQKNPTAFYLCASSLTGTEFATNEKLFFGSGTQLSVL.